This is a list of T cell receptor beta chains from one sample in a study of T cell repertoires in cytomegalovirus infection. TCRdb redid the calling of the reads with MiXCR, one entry per CDR3 protein. The repertoire holds approximately 180,000 distinct CDR3 sequences, with roughly 15% as singletons. The sample consisted of CD8+ T cells from PBMCs. The receptors stem from a human donor in good health (CMV status not recorded). Some clones in this sample may be carry-over from other donors' samples. CDR3s include the opening cysteine and the closing phenylalanine or tryptophan. Fields, in order: D gene, J gene, V gene, clone size, CDR3 protein, CDR3 DNA. The D gene is left open where the match is weak. A clone size is listed for some rows: how often the clone was seen (once, few, many), or a class if it is expanded.

d_gene: -
j_gene: TRBJ2-2
v_gene: TRBV7-6
abundance: -
CDR3aa: CASSSLGDTGELFF
CDR3nt: TGTGCCAGCAGCTCCCTTGGGGACACCGGGGAGCTGTTTTTT

d_gene: -
j_gene: TRBJ2-1
v_gene: TRBV7-6
abundance: few
CDR3aa: CASSSPGSYNEQFF
CDR3nt: TGTGCCAGCAGCTCCCCAGGGTCCTACAATGAGCAGTTCTTC

d_gene: -
j_gene: TRBJ2-3
v_gene: TRBV7-3
abundance: -
CDR3aa: CASARGGWGTDTQYF
CDR3nt: TGTGCCAGCGCAAGGGGGGGATGGGGCACAGATACGCAGTATTTT

d_gene: -
j_gene: TRBJ2-5
v_gene: TRBV7-9
abundance: -
CDR3aa: CASSLDGSRETQYF
CDR3nt: TGTGCCAGCAGCTTAGACGGAAGCAGAGAGACCCAGTACTTC

d_gene: TRBD1
j_gene: TRBJ2-3
v_gene: TRBV7-9
abundance: -
CDR3aa: CASSPKRTGVPDTQYF
CDR3nt: TGTGCCAGCAGCCCCAAAAGGACAGGGGTCCCAGATACGCAGTATTTT

d_gene: -
j_gene: TRBJ1-4
v_gene: TRBV4-1
abundance: -
CDR3aa: CASSQQGLINEKLFF
CDR3nt: TGCGCCAGCAGCCAACAGGGGTTGATTAATGAAAAACTGTTTTTT

d_gene: -
j_gene: TRBJ1-1
v_gene: TRBV7-3
abundance: few
CDR3aa: CASSLKLRGNTEAFF
CDR3nt: TGTGCCAGCAGCTTAAAGCTGAGGGGGAACACTGAAGCTTTCTTT

d_gene: TRBD2
j_gene: TRBJ2-1
v_gene: TRBV12-3/TRBV12-4
abundance: -
CDR3aa: CASTRAGGNNEQFF
CDR3nt: TGTGCCAGCACCCGCGCGGGGGGGAACAATGAGCAGTTCTTC

d_gene: -
j_gene: TRBJ1-2
v_gene: TRBV24-1
abundance: few
CDR3aa: CATSDAGLRYGYTF
CDR3nt: TGTGCCACCAGTGATGCCGGACTCCGGTATGGCTACACCTTC

d_gene: TRBD1
j_gene: TRBJ1-1
v_gene: TRBV2
abundance: few
CDR3aa: CASISGTEAFF
CDR3nt: TGTGCCAGCATCTCCGGGACAGAGGCTTTCTTT

d_gene: TRBD2
j_gene: TRBJ2-7
v_gene: TRBV7-2
abundance: -
CDR3aa: CASSPVVAGGYEQYF
CDR3nt: TGTGCCAGCAGCCCGGTGGTAGCGGGGGGATACGAGCAGTACTTC

d_gene: -
j_gene: TRBJ2-5
v_gene: TRBV7-2
abundance: many
CDR3aa: CASSPENRRYQETQYF
CDR3nt: TGTGCCAGCAGCCCCGAGAACAGGCGTTACCAAGAGACCCAGTACTTC

d_gene: TRBD2
j_gene: TRBJ2-7
v_gene: TRBV7-2
abundance: -
CDR3aa: CASSLTSGGPFLSSYEQYF
CDR3nt: TGTGCCAGCAGCCTGACTAGCGGGGGGCCATTCCTATCCTCCTACGAGCAGTACTTC

d_gene: -
j_gene: TRBJ1-2
v_gene: TRBV4-3
abundance: -
CDR3aa: CASSQEAVSYGYTF
CDR3nt: TGCGCCAGCAGCCAAGAGGCTGTTTCCTATGGCTACACCTTC

d_gene: TRBD1
j_gene: TRBJ1-1
v_gene: TRBV28
abundance: few
CDR3aa: CASRGGQGGTEAFF
CDR3nt: TGTGCCAGCAGGGGAGGACAGGGAGGCACTGAAGCTTTCTTT

d_gene: TRBD2
j_gene: TRBJ2-7
v_gene: TRBV9
abundance: once
CDR3aa: CASSPSGAGGIYEQYF
CDR3nt: TGTGCCAGCAGCCCGTCCGGGGCGGGGGGAATTTACGAGCAGTACTTC

d_gene: -
j_gene: TRBJ2-2
v_gene: TRBV19
abundance: -
CDR3aa: CASSSTGIGGELFF
CDR3nt: TGTGCCAGTAGTAGCACAGGGATCGGCGGGGAGCTGTTTTTT

d_gene: -
j_gene: TRBJ2-6
v_gene: TRBV7-6
abundance: -
CDR3aa: CASSSASWPSRMSGANVLTF
CDR3nt: TGTGCCAGCAGCTCTGCGTCATGGCCGTCAAGGATGTCTGGGGCCAACGTCCTGACTTTC

d_gene: -
j_gene: TRBJ2-7
v_gene: TRBV6-2/TRBV6-3
abundance: -
CDR3aa: CASTSAGYEQYF
CDR3nt: TGTGCCAGCACCTCCGCGGGCTACGAGCAGTACTTC

d_gene: -
j_gene: TRBJ2-3
v_gene: TRBV20-1
abundance: few
CDR3aa: CSASVGVATDTQYF
CDR3nt: TGCAGTGCTAGTGTAGGGGTTGCCACAGATACGCAGTATTTT

d_gene: TRBD1
j_gene: TRBJ1-2
v_gene: TRBV15
abundance: few
CDR3aa: CATSRNPGTGERYTF
CDR3nt: TGTGCCACCAGCAGGAACCCCGGGACAGGGGAGCGCTACACCTTC

d_gene: -
j_gene: TRBJ1-1
v_gene: TRBV4-3
abundance: -
CDR3aa: CASSHGNTEAFF
CDR3nt: TGCGCCAGCAGCCATGGGAACACTGAAGCTTTCTTT

d_gene: TRBD2
j_gene: TRBJ2-1
v_gene: TRBV6-2/TRBV6-3
abundance: -
CDR3aa: CASSYRGLAGALDEQFF
CDR3nt: TGTGCCAGCAGTTACCGGGGACTAGCGGGGGCCCTCGATGAGCAGTTCTTC

d_gene: TRBD2
j_gene: TRBJ2-7
v_gene: TRBV27
abundance: -
CDR3aa: CASSLSGGALGDEQYF
CDR3nt: TGTGCCAGCAGTTTAAGCGGGGGGGCCCTGGGGGACGAGCAGTACTTC

d_gene: -
j_gene: TRBJ2-5
v_gene: TRBV7-2
abundance: many
CDR3aa: CASSLGRGYLQETQYF
CDR3nt: TGTGCCAGCAGCTTGGGAAGGGGCTATCTCCAAGAGACCCAGTACTTC

d_gene: -
j_gene: TRBJ2-1
v_gene: TRBV12-3/TRBV12-4
abundance: -
CDR3aa: CATTDGSYNEQFF
CDR3nt: TGTGCCACCACAGACGGATCCTACAATGAGCAGTTCTTC

d_gene: -
j_gene: TRBJ2-1
v_gene: TRBV7-6
abundance: -
CDR3aa: CASSLEPNEQFF
CDR3nt: TGTGCCAGCAGCTTAGAACCTAATGAGCAGTTCTTC

d_gene: -
j_gene: TRBJ2-7
v_gene: TRBV28
abundance: -
CDR3aa: CASSRLQDPYEQYF
CDR3nt: TGTGCCAGCAGTCGGCTACAGGATCCCTACGAGCAGTACTTC

d_gene: TRBD2
j_gene: TRBJ2-5
v_gene: TRBV28
abundance: -
CDR3aa: CASRSGRGQETQYF
CDR3nt: TGTGCCAGCCGCTCTGGGAGGGGCCAAGAGACCCAGTACTTC

d_gene: TRBD2
j_gene: TRBJ2-1
v_gene: TRBV7-9
abundance: -
CDR3aa: CASSSLAGGAGNEQFF
CDR3nt: TGTGCCAGCAGCTCCCTAGCGGGGGGGGCCGGCAATGAGCAGTTCTTC

d_gene: TRBD1
j_gene: TRBJ1-1
v_gene: TRBV30
abundance: -
CDR3aa: CAWWFGTGDTEAFF
CDR3nt: TGTGCCTGGTGGTTCGGGACAGGGGACACTGAAGCTTTCTTT

d_gene: TRBD2
j_gene: TRBJ2-7
v_gene: TRBV6-2/TRBV6-3
abundance: -
CDR3aa: CASSYSSLAGTYEQYF
CDR3nt: TGTGCCAGCAGTTACTCGAGCCTAGCGGGGACCTACGAGCAGTACTTC

d_gene: TRBD1
j_gene: TRBJ2-5
v_gene: TRBV28
abundance: -
CDR3aa: CASSFSPGQGVPRSYF
CDR3nt: TGTGCCAGCAGTTTCAGCCCCGGACAGGGGGTACCCAGATCGTACTTC

d_gene: -
j_gene: TRBJ1-2
v_gene: TRBV4-1
abundance: few
CDR3aa: CASSQDRTGAHGYTF
CDR3nt: TGCGCCAGCAGCCAAGATAGAACAGGCGCACATGGCTACACCTTC

d_gene: TRBD1
j_gene: TRBJ2-2
v_gene: TRBV7-9
abundance: -
CDR3aa: CASSPRTGSNTGELFF
CDR3nt: TGTGCCAGCAGCCCTAGGACAGGATCGAACACCGGGGAGCTGTTTTTT

d_gene: TRBD2
j_gene: TRBJ2-1
v_gene: TRBV6-5
abundance: -
CDR3aa: CASSYSRGTSGGLTYNEQFF
CDR3nt: TGTGCCAGCAGTTACTCGAGGGGGACTAGCGGGGGCCTAACCTACAATGAGCAGTTCTTC

d_gene: -
j_gene: TRBJ1-4
v_gene: TRBV10-3
abundance: -
CDR3aa: CAISADRLEKLFF
CDR3nt: TGTGCCATCAGTGCGGACAGACTTGAAAAACTGTTTTTT

d_gene: -
j_gene: TRBJ1-1
v_gene: TRBV7-2
abundance: many
CDR3aa: CASSSIRGHFHAFF
CDR3nt: TGTGCCAGCAGCTCAATACGGGGACATTTTCACGCTTTCTTT

d_gene: TRBD1
j_gene: TRBJ2-1
v_gene: TRBV11-3
abundance: few
CDR3aa: CASSLQTGDGHYEQFF
CDR3nt: TGTGCCAGCAGCTTACAGACAGGGGATGGACACTATGAGCAGTTCTTC

d_gene: TRBD1
j_gene: TRBJ2-2
v_gene: TRBV4-3
abundance: few
CDR3aa: CASSQESEAGGYTGELFF
CDR3nt: TGCGCCAGCAGCCAAGAAAGTGAGGCAGGGGGCTACACCGGGGAGCTGTTTTTT

d_gene: TRBD1
j_gene: TRBJ1-1
v_gene: TRBV7-6
abundance: -
CDR3aa: CASSVAGTETLNTEAFF
CDR3nt: TGTGCCAGCAGCGTCGCCGGGACAGAGACCTTGAACACTGAAGCTTTCTTT

d_gene: TRBD1
j_gene: TRBJ2-7
v_gene: TRBV5-6
abundance: few
CDR3aa: CASLLHSGTGPDEQYF
CDR3nt: TGTGCCAGCCTACTCCATTCCGGGACAGGGCCTGACGAGCAGTACTTC

d_gene: TRBD1
j_gene: TRBJ1-1
v_gene: TRBV7-9
abundance: -
CDR3aa: CASSFTGGFGAFF
CDR3nt: TGTGCCAGCAGCTTTACAGGGGGCTTTGGGGCTTTCTTT

d_gene: TRBD1
j_gene: TRBJ1-1
v_gene: TRBV6-2/TRBV6-3
abundance: -
CDR3aa: CASSYGTGGNTEAFF
CDR3nt: TGTGCCAGCAGTTACGGGACAGGGGGAAACACTGAAGCTTTCTTT

d_gene: TRBD2
j_gene: TRBJ2-3
v_gene: TRBV11-2
abundance: few
CDR3aa: CASSTSGGAPDTQYF
CDR3nt: TGTGCCAGCAGCACTAGCGGGGGGGCCCCAGATACGCAGTATTTT

d_gene: TRBD2
j_gene: TRBJ2-1
v_gene: TRBV7-7
abundance: -
CDR3aa: CASSLLAGEFANEQFF
CDR3nt: TGTGCCAGCAGCTTATTAGCGGGGGAGTTCGCCAATGAGCAGTTCTTC

d_gene: -
j_gene: TRBJ1-1
v_gene: TRBV7-9
abundance: -
CDR3aa: CASSLSSRDTLNTEAFF
CDR3nt: TGTGCCAGCAGCTTATCGTCCCGGGACACCTTGAACACTGAAGCTTTCTTT

d_gene: -
j_gene: TRBJ1-5
v_gene: TRBV19
abundance: -
CDR3aa: CASSTMDRALYSNQPQHF
CDR3nt: TGTGCCAGTAGTACAATGGACAGAGCCCTTTATAGCAATCAGCCCCAGCATTTT

d_gene: -
j_gene: TRBJ2-2
v_gene: TRBV6-1
abundance: -
CDR3aa: CASSYRTANTGELFF
CDR3nt: TGTGCCAGCAGTTATCGGACGGCGAACACCGGGGAGCTGTTTTTT

d_gene: -
j_gene: TRBJ2-7
v_gene: TRBV7-9
abundance: -
CDR3aa: CASSISGTGDPYEQYF
CDR3nt: TGTGCCAGCAGCATATCCGGGACCGGGGATCCCTACGAGCAGTACTTC